Below are 25 T cell receptor beta chains sequenced from a single sample in a study of radiotherapy plus CTLA-4 blockade in lung cancer. The method was immunoSEQ multiplex PCR; TCRdb's version includes in-frame clones alone and lacks a portion of them. The data show approximately 80,000 clones, with 74% seen just once and roughly 9.8% held by the top ten. The input for sequencing was peripheral blood, taken from a patient treated with radiotherapy plus ipilimumab. The receptors stem from a human donor with non-small cell lung cancer whose response to radiotherapy plus ipilimumab could not be evaluated.

The chain couples TRBV27 to TRBJ2-1; 9 bases line up with TRBD1. CDR1 and CDR2 from the germline V gene are MNHEY and SMNVEV (reference sequence). V lost 4 bases to trimming and J lost 8 bases; unmatched junction nucleotides: 9. This CDR3 region has 15 residues. Here the CDR3 reads CASSSTGTGLYEQFF. The CDR3 DNA reads TGTGCCAGCAGTTCCACCGGGACAGGGCTATATGAGCAGTTCTTC.

This clone was seen once. The rearrangement joins TRBV19 to TRBJ1-1; TRBD1 might be the D (5 bases). The CDR3 length is 16 residues. CDR1 and CDR2 from the germline V gene are LNHDA and SQIVND (reference sequence). V was clipped by 3 bases and J by 0 bases, with 14 bases between them. DNA of the CDR3: TGTGCCAGTAGTATGGTGGCAGGGCGCATGAACACTGAAGCTTTCTTT. It translates to CASSMVAGRMNTEAFF. Together with reference TRBV19 and TRBJ1-1, the CDR3 gives the full variable domain: DGGITQSPKYLFRKEGQNVTLSCEQNLNHDAMYWYRQDPGQGLRLIYYSQIVNDFQKGDIAEGYSVSREKKESFPLTVTSAQKNPTAFYLCASSMVAGRMNTEAFFGQGTRLTVV.

V is TRBV7-6 and J is TRBJ2-7; 7 bases agree with TRBD1. With 5 bases clipped from V and 5 bases from J, the junction kept 9 bases outside the gene matches. This CDR3 is built from 14 residues. CDR1 SGHVS and CDR2 FNYEAQ come from the germline V gene. The CDR3 is CASSSDRAGNEQYF. Here the CDR3 DNA reads TGTGCCAGCAGCAGCGACAGGGCAGGAAACGAGCAGTACTTC.

This clone was observed a handful of times. The rearrangement links TRBV29-1 to TRBJ2-7; possible D gene TRBD2, 6 bases. V lost 7 bases, J lost 5 bases, and 18 bases lay in between. Per the germline V gene, CDR1 is SQVTM and CDR2 is ANQGSEA. CDR3 size: 13 residues. The CDR3 sequence: CSATAEGNDEQYF. CDR3 sequence (DNA): TGCAGCGCAACGGCGGAGGGAAATGACGAGCAGTACTTC.

This clone appeared a single time. The V and J genes are TRBV6-5 and TRBJ1-6, with D tentatively TRBD1 (5 bases). Germline-derived CDR1 and CDR2 are MNHEY and SVGAGI. V was trimmed by 5 bases and J by 2 bases, leaving 7 bases between them. There are 14 residues in the CDR3. CDR3 sequence reads: CASSRTTYNSPLHF. The CDR3 nucleotides read TGTGCCAGCAGTCGGACAACCTATAATTCACCCCTCCACTTT.

The rearrangement uses TRBV4-2 and TRBJ1-2; D perhaps matches TRBD1 (5 bases). The germline gives CDR1 LGHNA, CDR2 YNFKEQ. Between the trimmed V and J ends, which lost 0 bases and 3 bases, there was a span of 11 bases. The CDR3 consists of 15 residues. The CDR3 is CASSQDPGPDYGYTF. The CDR3 region has the DNA TGTGCCAGCAGCCAAGATCCAGGGCCAGACTATGGCTACACCTTC.

The J gene is TRBJ1-4, the V gene TRBV7-2, with D possibly being TRBD1 (6 bases). V lost 1 base to trimming and J lost 10 bases, with 13 bases between them. There are 14 residues in the CDR3. Germline CDR1 and CDR2: SGHTA and FQGNSA. The CDR3 DNA is TGTGCCAGCAGCTTAGTACAGGGTGATGGAAAACTGTTTTTT. This gives the protein CASSLVQGDGKLFF.

A few counts support this clone. The chain links TRBV2 to TRBJ2-7; 10 nucleotides agree with TRBD1. V lost 8 bases to trimming and J lost 4 bases; unmatched junction nucleotides: 2. The CDR3 loop spans 12 amino acids. In germline, CDR1 is SNHLY, CDR2 FYNNEI. The chain's CDR3 is CASGQGGYEQYF. CDR3 coding DNA: TGTGCCAGCGGACAGGGGGGGTACGAGCAGTACTTC.

The rearrangement joins TRBV9 to TRBJ2-5, with 8 bases identical to TRBD2. The end of the DNA fits TRBJ2-7 better, so the J call may be wrong. Germline V gives CDR1 SGDLS, CDR2 YYNGEE. The CDR3 has 13 residues. CDR3 nucleotide sequence: TGTGCCAGCAGCCCAGGGACTAGCTACGAGCAGTACTTC. Protein product: CASSPGTSYEQYF.

V is TRBV5-1 and J is TRBJ1-1; a possible D gene is TRBD1 (6 bases). Germline-derived CDR1 and CDR2 are SGHRS and YFSETQ. Trimming removed 3 bases from V and 0 bases from J, with 12 bases in between. The CDR3 has 15 amino acids. The CDR3 loop reads CASSSYRALNTEAFF. In DNA form, the CDR3 reads TGCGCCAGCAGCTCTTACAGGGCTTTGAACACTGAAGCTTTCTTT.

The rearrangement links TRBV6-1 to TRBJ1-2, with 8 bases identical to TRBD1. This CDR3 contains 18 residues. The V gene end was trimmed by 1 base and the J gene end by 0 bases; junction bases not matched to a gene: 10. Germline V CDR1 and CDR2: MNHNS, SASEGT. The CDR3 is CASSEGPQGAPSNYGYTF. CDR3 coding DNA: TGTGCCAGCAGTGAAGGCCCCCAGGGGGCCCCTTCTAACTATGGCTACACCTTC.

DNA for the CDR3: TGTGCCAGCAGCTTAGCGGGGGGACAGAATCAGCCCCAGCATTTT. Translated, it gives CASSLAGGQNQPQHF. V usage is TRBV7-2 and J usage is TRBJ1-5; 7 bases align to TRBD1. After removal of 0 bases from V and 4 bases from J, the junction contained 3 bases not matched to a gene. Germline V lookup: CDR1 SGHTA, CDR2 FQGNSA. This CDR3 has 15 residues.

V gene TRBV28 combines with J gene TRBJ2-5, with 8 bases identical to TRBD1. Per the germline V gene, CDR1 is MDHEN and CDR2 is SYDVKM. V lost 6 bases to trimming and J lost 3 bases; unmatched junction nucleotides: 6. This CDR3 region has 14 residues. Here the CDR3 DNA reads TGTGCCAGCAGGGGGGTGGACAGGGAAGAGACCCAGTACTTC. Protein product: CASRGVDREETQYF.

J is TRBJ1-3 and V is TRBV6-1; no clear D. Looked up from germline, CDR1 is MNHNS and CDR2 is SASEGT. Trimming shortened V by 3 bases and J by 7 bases, and 10 bases separated the two germline ends. The CDR3 loop spans 13 amino acids. The CDR3 reads CASSDFSANTIYF. CDR3 DNA: TGTGCCAGCAGTGATTTCTCCGCGAACACCATATATTTT.

The sample holds a few counts of this clone. The V call is TRBV30, the J call TRBJ1-4; D perhaps matches TRBD1 (6 bases). The germline V gene has CDR1 GTSNPN and CDR2 SVGIG (reference sequence). CDR3 size: 15 residues. The V gene lost 2 bases and the J gene lost 2 bases, with 12 bases spanning the gap. DNA for the CDR3: TGTGCCTGGAGTCCCAGGGGTCGTACTAATGAAAAACTGTTTTTT. Translation: CAWSPRGRTNEKLFF.

The chain joins TRBV7-2 to TRBJ2-1; D gene uncertain. V lost 0 bases to trimming and J lost 4 bases, with 16 bases between them. The V gene's germline CDR1 is SGHTA and CDR2 FQGNSA. The CDR3 loop spans 17 amino acids. CDR3 region: CASSLARSLVGYNEQFF. The CDR3 bases are TGTGCCAGCAGCTTAGCGAGGTCTCTAGTAGGTTACAATGAGCAGTTCTTC. Full variable domain (missing parts from reference TRBV7-2 and TRBJ2-1): GAGVSQSPSNKVTEKGKDVELRCDPISGHTALYWYRQSLGQGLEFLIYFQGNSAPDKSGLPSDRFSAERTGGSVSTLTIQRTQQEDSAVYLCASSLARSLVGYNEQFFGPGTRLTVL.

The J gene is TRBJ2-6, the V gene TRBV7-9, with TRBD1 as a possible D gene (6 bases). With 5 bases removed from V and 0 bases from J, the gap between germline ends came to 20 bases. The CDR3 contains 19 residues. Germline V gene lookup returns CDR1 SEHNR and CDR2 FQNEAQ (reference sequence). This chain's CDR3 is CASSPRRGTESSGANVLTF. The CDR3 DNA follows: TGTGCCAGCAGCCCTAGAAGGGGGACGGAAAGCTCTGGGGCCAACGTCCTGACTTTC.

The chain's CDR3 is CASSSPSASGGTDTQYF. The CDR3 coding sequence is TGTGCCAGCAGTTCACCCTCCGCCAGCGGGGGCACAGATACGCAGTATTTT. This chain links TRBV28 with TRBJ2-3; 7 nucleotides agree with TRBD2. The CDR3 runs to 17 residues. CDR1 and CDR2 from the germline V gene are MDHEN and SYDVKM. V shed 4 bases, J shed 1 base, and the junction held 11 bases outside the gene matches.

The chain carries TRBV7-6 and TRBJ2-7, with TRBD1 identical over 8 bases. V lost 3 bases and J lost 2; bases outside the gene matches: 9. Germline CDR1 is SGHVS and CDR2 is FNYEAQ. The CDR3 contains 16 residues. The CDR3 DNA sequence: TGTGCCAGCAGCTTTGCAGGGGGCCCGTTCCCCTACGAGCAGTACTTC. It translates to CASSFAGGPFPYEQYF.

This chain connects TRBV4-1 to TRBJ2-3; 9 nucleotides line up with TRBD2. This CDR3 has 16 residues. The V gene end was trimmed by 4 bases and the J gene end by 4 bases; junction bases not matched to a gene: 9. The V gene's germline CDR1 is MGHRA and CDR2 YSYEKL. CDR3 bases: TGCGCCAGCAGCCCAACCGGGACTAGCTTGGCAGATACGCAGTATTTT. The encoded protein is CASSPTGTSLADTQYF.

This clone was seen once. As DNA, the CDR3 is TGCGCCAGCAGTCAATTGCCGACAGGCTCCTACGAGCAGTACTTC. As protein: CASSQLPTGSYEQYF. V is TRBV23-1 and J is TRBJ2-7; maybe TRBD1 (6 bases). Being an ORF, TRBV23-1 has a function that is uncertain. Trimming shortened V by 1 base and J by 0 bases, and 10 bases separated the two germline ends. This CDR3 spans 15 amino acids.

The chain carries TRBV7-9 and TRBJ1-2; tentative D call: TRBD1 (5 bases). The CDR3 totals 14 residues. Looked up from germline, CDR1 is SEHNR and CDR2 is FQNEAQ (reference sequence). V shed 1 base and J shed 6 bases, with 12 bases lying between them. This chain's CDR3 is CASSLGRGADGYTF. As DNA, the CDR3 is TGTGCCAGCAGCTTAGGTAGGGGCGCGGATGGCTACACCTTC.

The V gene is TRBV10-1, the J gene TRBJ2-1; D is perhaps TRBD2 (6 bases). Germline CDR1 WNHNN, CDR2 SYGVQD (reference sequence). V lost 5 bases and J 1 base, leaving 15 bases between the germline ends. The CDR3 runs to 16 residues. The CDR3 loop reads CASSPLGGMSYNEQFF. CDR3 bases: TGCGCCAGCAGTCCCTTGGGCGGGATGTCCTACAATGAGCAGTTCTTC.

The chain is built from TRBV6-1 and TRBJ1-1, with a tentative D call TRBD1 (6 bases). V gave up 6 bases and J gave up 3 bases, with 14 bases separating them. Germline V gene lookup returns CDR1 MNHNS and CDR2 SASEGT. The CDR3 covers 14 residues. As DNA, the CDR3 is TGTGCCAGCAGCCCCGTCCAGGGGCACACTGAAGCTTTCTTT. It codes for CASSPVQGHTEAFF.

This sequence joins TRBV4-1 and TRBJ1-5; D unclear. Germline V gene data show CDR1 as MGHRA and CDR2 as YSYEKL. Trimming took off 0 bases at V and 3 bases at J, with 12 bases between the two ends. The CDR3 is 16 amino acids. The DNA of the CDR3 is TGCGCCAGCAGCCAAGATCGAGGGATTGTCAATCAGCCCCAGCATTTT. Amino acids: CASSQDRGIVNQPQHF.